The 9 T cell receptor beta chains below were found in one sample sequenced in a study of blood T cell repertoires in COVID-19. Generated by immunoSEQ multiplex PCR, the TCRdb table keeps only in-frame clones and is missing some. The repertoire consists of a few hundred thousand clones, with roughly 84% occurring once and the leading ten covering roughly 3%. The material sequenced was peripheral blood. The origin of the receptors is a woman under 30 with acute or convalescent COVID-19.

On this clone: This CDR3 is also generated by other DNA sequences in the sample. The rearrangement uses TRBV19 and TRBJ1-2, with TRBD1 matching 9 bases. The CDR3 totals 14 residues. The V and J ends lost 5 bases and 2 bases, in that order; junction bases with no gene match: 3. Germline V CDR1 and CDR2: LNHDA, SQIVND (reference sequence). DNA for the CDR3: TGTGCCAGTAGTCCGGGACAGGGAAACTATGGCTACACCTTC. Translated, it gives CASSPGQGNYGYTF. The full variable domain, with the rest looked up from reference TRBV19 and TRBJ1-2, is DGGITQSPKYLFRKEGQNVTLSCEQNLNHDAMYWYRQDPGQGLRLIYYSQIVNDFQKGDIAEGYSVSREKKESFPLTVTSAQKNPTAFYLCASSPGQGNYGYTFGSGTRLTVV.

The chain recombines TRBV18 with TRBJ2-1; unclear D gene. Trimming cost V 4 bases and J 3 bases, with 7 bases left between them. This CDR3 is built from 13 residues. Germline CDR1 is KGHSH and CDR2 is LQKENI. The DNA of the CDR3 is TGTGCCAGCTCACATCCGGGCTACAATGAGCAGTTCTTC. Its translation: CASSHPGYNEQFF.

The CDR3 bases are TGTGCCAGTAGTGAGCAGGGACTGTACTACGAGCAGTACTTC. Translating it yields CASSEQGLYYEQYF. The gene calls are TRBV19 and TRBJ2-7; possibly TRBD2 for D (6 bases). CDR1 is LNHDA and CDR2 is SQIVND in the germline V gene (reference sequence). CDR3 length: 14 amino acids. V lost 5 bases, J lost 3 bases, and 14 bases lay in between.

The chain has TRBV5-6 and TRBJ2-3; TRBD2 agrees at 8 bases. The V gene end was trimmed by 4 bases and the J gene end by 1 base; junction bases not matched to a gene: 2. Germline CDR1 reads SGHDT; CDR2 reads YYEEEE. The CDR3 runs 14 residues. The CDR3 region is CASSETSGTDTQYF. The CDR3 nucleotides read TGTGCCAGCAGCGAGACTAGCGGCACAGATACGCAGTATTTT.

The genes are TRBV13 and TRBJ1-1; a weak D match, TRBD1 (6 bases). The CDR3 loop spans 15 amino acids. V dropped 3 bases and J dropped 3 bases, with 14 bases sitting between them. CDR1 and CDR2 (germline): PRHDT, FYEKMQ (reference sequence). As DNA, the CDR3 is TGTGCCAGCAGCTTGAGCTCAAAGGGGGACACTGAAGCTTTCTTT. Residues: CASSLSSKGDTEAFF.

The CDR3 here is CARDRTGPASCLTEAFF. The CDR3, as DNA: TGTGCCAGAGATCGGACAGGGCCCGCCAGCTGTTTGACTGAAGCTTTCTTT. V usage is TRBV21-1 and J usage is TRBJ1-1; the listed D gene, TRBD1, was not tested against the DNA. TRBV21-1 is classified as a pseudogene. CDR3 length: 17 amino acids.

This chain connects TRBV6-1 to TRBJ2-7; 9 positions agree with TRBD2. CDR3 length: 20 residues. Germline CDR1 MNHNS, CDR2 SASEGT. Losses at the gene ends were 1 base for V and 3 bases for J; bases not matched to a gene: 19. The CDR3, as DNA: TGTGCCAGCAGTGAAGAGGGGGCAAAGCGGGAGGTTTATAGATACTACGAGCAGTACTTC. It is translated as CASSEEGAKREVYRYYEQYF.

The chain couples TRBV24-1 to TRBJ1-2; possible D gene TRBD1, 6 bases. The CDR3 consists of 13 residues. Germline lookup yields CDR1 KGHDR and CDR2 SFDVKD. V was shortened by 5 bases and J by 3 bases, with 9 bases between the two germline ends. CDR3 DNA: TGTGCCACCAGTGCCGGACAGCACTATGGCTACACCTTC. It specifies CATSAGQHYGYTF.

V usage is TRBV5-1 and J usage is TRBJ1-2; 9 bases map to TRBD1. With V trimmed by 4 bases and J by 6 bases, 10 bases remained unmatched. The CDR3 covers 15 residues. From germline, CDR1 is SGHRS and CDR2 YFSETQ. The CDR3 DNA sequence: TGCGCCAGCAGCCGCGAGGGACAGGGTAGAGATGGCTACACCTTC. This gives the protein CASSREGQGRDGYTF.